This TCR beta chain came from a study of PD-L1 blockade in urothelial cancer. Turning to the study itself: Blood analyses occurred 3 weeks (second dose) and 6 weeks post treatment start. Notes on the study in general: Durable benefit accompanied greater 3-week expansion of tumor-associated blood clones.

V lost 6 bases and J lost 6; bases outside the gene matches: 3. From germline, CDR1 is SGHNT and CDR2 YYREEE (reference sequence). The CDR3 extends over 14 amino acids. Clones were read by immunoSEQ multiplex PCR, and TCRdb kept only the in-frame ones, dropping some. The sample has 85,000 to 90,000 clones; more than 75% are singletons. Time point given: pretreatment peripheral blood. Patients yielded 1 to 8 samples each, pretreatment and on-treatment. Note on this clone: As yet, its antigen is unknown.

The chain employs TRBV5-4 and TRBJ1-6, with 10 bases aligning to TRBD1. The clonotype originates from a man aged 55 to 70 with urothelial cancer. The material sequenced was PBMCs, taken around atezolizumab (anti-PD-L1) treatment. In nucleotides, the CDR3 is TGTGCCAGCAAAGGACAGGGGGTTAATTCACCCCTCCACTTT. Its translation: CASKGQGVNSPLHF.